This T cell receptor (beta chain) appears in the sequencing data of a study of shared clonotypes between healthy human individuals. Findings of the study overall: The sampled material consisted only of blood, and tissue repertoires are likely to differ.

Trimming pared 8 bases from V and 7 bases from J, leaving 17 bases between. This CDR3 comprises 14 residues. Germline loops: CDR1 MDHEN, CDR2 SYDVKM. Comments on this clone: Its specificity is unknown.

Authors' analysis steps: For the immunoSEQ data, sequences were junction-only without quality scores, so filtering differed. The assay was immunoSEQ multiplex PCR, and TCRdb's table has in-frame clones only and misses some. The V and J calls and clone size are taken from that table; D and trimming were inferred from the DNA. In the table there are some 2,500,000 clones, under 95% of which are singletons. The source material was naive CD4+ T cells from PBMCs. Stated subset: CD45RA+ positively selected. This sequence originates from a man between 18 and 35 years old in good health. Some clones in this sample may be carry-over from other donors' samples. The rearrangement links TRBV28 to TRBJ1-4, with D perhaps matching TRBD1 (6 bases). CDR3: CASGTQGSSEKLFF. In DNA form, the CDR3 reads TGTGCCAGCGGCACCCAGGGGTCTAGTGAAAAACTGTTTTTT.